This record looks at one T cell receptor (beta chain) sequence and its context. There is no known antigen for this receptor. The sample holds no much larger clone one base away, and base qualities are not on file. This sample was included in a study of cytomegalovirus exposure and HLA in healthy donors (TCRdb year 2017). Looking at the study overall: An earlier analysis of approximately 640 of the donors reported more than 250 Gb of sequence data and 117 million unique TCR beta sequences from around 200 million T cells. Approximately 310 gigabases of sequencing data and approximately 92 million unique TCR sequences made up an early release that covered roughly 670 HLA-typed donors. The genetic ancestry cluster associated with self-reported Caucasian donors included 81% of the roughly 390 genotyped donors. The study aimed to test whether signatures of past pathogen exposure could be identified by cataloging public T cell receptors. The study profiled the T cell repertoires of 666 subjects by immunosequencing and related them to cytomegalovirus serostatus. Along with the approximately 700-subject first cohort, a separate validation cohort of over a hundred different subjects was used. To predict cytomegalovirus infection status, the study brought together high-throughput TCR immunosequencing, statistical association of individual TCRs with disease status, and machine learning. A later analysis re-analyzed previously published TCR beta repertoires from approximately 670 donors and added high-resolution HLA genotyping to study TCR occurrence patterns. Rather than using new phenotypic data, the later analysis identified candidate immune exposures from TCR beta sequences and from how often those sequences occurred across donors. To decide whether each TCR beta V gene segment behaved as functional or pseudogenic, an earlier analysis of some 540 of the donors relied on high-throughput TCR beta sequencing. Donor age, sex, ethnicity and CMV serostatus were compiled together with the repertoire data. A later genetic analysis used genome-wide SNP genotypes for about 65% of the roughly 700 donors, treating that subset as a discovery cohort. All discovery cohort repertoires had been generated using a single sequencing platform. HLA typing covered class I and class II loci at four-digit resolution. Typing coverage varied by locus: about 620-630 donors for A, B, C, DRB1 and DQB1; about 520 for DQA1; about 570 for DPA1; around 490 for DPB1. A handful of DR-DQ haplotypes were handled as single units for association and clustering because linkage in the cohort was strong. On average, roughly 200,000 unique TCR beta nucleotide sequences were sequenced per donor among a few hundred genotyped donors of the cohort, with approximately 18% of those sequences being non-productive.

In total, just over 650 healthy bone marrow donors made up the cohort. All cohort members were sampled while nominally healthy, although unrecorded immune exposures were likely present. CMV serostatus was recorded as positive for almost 300 and negative for about 50% of the roughly 670 cohort members, whereas no CMV serostatus was recorded for the donor in question. A peripheral blood sample was provided by each donor, and peripheral blood mononuclear cells were used for TCR beta sequencing. Genomic DNA was extracted from the blood cell samples with the Qiagen DNeasy Blood Extraction Kit. Library method: the immunoSEQ multiplex PCR assay. For the multiplex PCR, a mixture combining 60 forward primers for TCR Vbeta segments and 13 reverse primers for TCR Jbeta segments was used. Amplification of the CDR3 region of rearranged TCR beta genes was performed with a multiplex PCR assay on genomic DNA. The Illumina HiSeq System was used to sequence the amplified TCR beta libraries as 87-base-pair reads. As for the original processing: A later analysis counted about 76 million unique TCR beta chains across the 650 to 700 repertoires, and some 11 million of these chains were shared by at least two donors. Raw reads were error-corrected and collapsed into unique sequences by a nearest-neighbor algorithm in which closely related sequences were merged to remove PCR and sequencing errors. V, D and J gene segments were assigned by aligning CDR3 sequences to IMGT reference sequences. Each retained sequence needed at least a six-nucleotide match to both a V gene segment and a J gene segment. A rearrangement was called productive if the CDR3 had no stop codons and remained in frame with V and J, and every other rearrangement was called non-productive. Following IMGT convention, CDR3 was defined as the stretch from the second conserved V-encoded cysteine to the conserved J-encoded phenylalanine. The earlier analysis of about 560 of the donors excluded any sequence lacking an unambiguous match to a single V gene segment. In an earlier analysis of 450 to 750 of the donors, a V segment was called functional when productive rearrangements were above 56.7%, and segregating when the standard deviation between donors exceeded 5%. To diagnose cytomegalovirus status from the catalog of TCR beta chain sequences, a statistical classification framework was built. A later analysis assigned V and J genes by comparing TCR nucleotide sequences with IMGT/GENE-DB human TR gene sequences. Using the TCRdist pipeline, a later analysis assigned CDR3 sequences along with most-parsimonious VDJ recombination scenarios. In a later analysis, every TCR beta chain was defined by the combination of its CDR3 amino acid sequence and its V-gene family, and reads without a unique V-gene family were dropped. As a way to deal with suspected cross-contamination and a sequencing artifact, a later analysis dropped 500 to 700 nucleotide sequences that were highly shared and had low generation probability. A later analysis calculated a clonal expansion index for each public chain from normalized within-repertoire ranks of inferred template counts. In a later analysis, generation probabilities were computed using a VDJ recombination model fitted to out-of-frame rearrangements, and the results were checked against IGoR. In a later analysis, TCR-TCR, TCR-HLA and TCR-CMV co-occurrence was scored with hypergeometric tests, and a repertoire-size bias correction was applied to TCR pairs. False discovery rates were estimated in a later analysis by permuting HLA or CMV assignments 20 times. In a later analysis, co-occurring TCRs were grouped with DBSCAN, and TCRdist sequence similarity was added when clustering was performed within HLA-allele-positive subsets. Co-occurrence clustering excluded repertoires with fewer than 30,000 or more than 120,000 public chains, plus five with anomalous nucleotide sharing. As stored in TCRdb, this immuneACCESS dataset retains in-frame rearrangements with V and J assigned. A fraction of the clones does not appear; measured against another copy, unresolved V genes explain less than half of the discrepancy, and the remainder lacks a known reason. V and J calls and clone size are those listed in that table; D and trimming were worked out from the DNA. The sample table records over 130,000 clones; 70% to 80% of these occur just once. The ten largest clones represent 3.5% of the sample.

V lost 1 base and J lost 9 bases, and the count of bases not matched to a germline gene is 8. Spanning cysteine to phenylalanine, the CDR3 consists of 15 amino acids. The sequence is cut down to CDR3 DNA, 45 bases in frame from base 1. CDR1 PRHDT and CDR2 FYEKMQ are derived from the germline V gene (reference sequence). Findings and caveats that apply to the study as a whole: Correlated functional status among segregating V segments might reflect linkage disequilibrium, but an unknown experimental factor could not be ruled out. Presence/absence analyses assumed roughly uniform sequencing depth across donors, an assumption that may not hold. A further reported finding was that TCR beta sequences accurately predicted the HLA-A and HLA-B alleles for most subjects in the first cohort. V-gene and J-gene trimming of TCR beta chains was associated with a missense DCLRE1C variant in a later genetic analysis, and the association was replicated in an independent cohort. Cytomegalovirus status was reported to be diagnosed by the classifier with high specificity and sensitivity in both the original and validation cohorts. In vitro tests confirmed that three of the cytomegalovirus-associated TCR beta chains recognize cytomegalovirus antigens. According to a later analysis, TCR association rates differed among HLA loci, with DRB1 alleles showing the most associated TCRs and HLA-C alleles showing the fewest. Because counts were too low, seventeen rarely observed V segments, including chromosome 9 orphons, were left out of the earlier analysis of a few hundred of the donors. CMV serostatus was the only immune exposure information available for the cohort. In a later analysis, most CMV-associated TCR beta chains were found to appear HLA-restricted, with HLA associations seemingly driven largely by CMV exposure. A cluster of highly shared sequence variants was judged likely to be a technical artifact of the sequencing pipeline. Because HLA typing was unavailable for some donors at each locus, only the typed subset was used in association tests. Assigning TCR associations to individual alleles was difficult when HLA alleles, especially DR and DQ, strongly co-occurred. In the study, around 160 TCR beta chains were listed as associated with cytomegalovirus. Compared with equally common non-associated chains, HLA-associated TCR beta chains in a later analysis were more clonally expanded and had lower generation probabilities. The authors suggested that the approach could potentially be extended to other disease states and immunological phenotypes. In a later analysis, around 17,000 TCR beta sequences were associated with specific HLA alleles at a false discovery rate of 0.05. Across donors, most TCR sequences were observed very rarely, whereas some public TCRs were present in many individuals. A later genetic analysis reported fewer N-insertions in productive TCRs among donors in an Asian-associated ancestry cluster than the roughly 620-donor mean. Only TCR beta chains were sequenced in this cohort, and the absence of alpha or paired-chain data limited detectable features. A later analysis reported that several top co-occurrence clusters appeared linked to parvovirus B19, influenza, CMV and Epstein-Barr virus. An earlier analysis of approximately 570 of the donors showed that most TCR beta V segments appeared in productive rearrangements either about 87% or about 30% of the time, which broadly matched IMGT annotations. Because the 87-base-pair reads could not distinguish some IMGT-functional V segments, including TRBV6-2 and TRBV6-3, those segments were excluded.

The TCR comes from a human donor in good health. The chain uses TRBV13 and TRBJ2-1; 8 of the junction bases match TRBD2. Sample: PBMCs. For the CDR3, the sequence is CASSLERTSRGEQFF. The nucleotides read TGTGCCAGCAGCTTAGAAAGGACTAGCAGGGGTGAGCAGTTCTTC.